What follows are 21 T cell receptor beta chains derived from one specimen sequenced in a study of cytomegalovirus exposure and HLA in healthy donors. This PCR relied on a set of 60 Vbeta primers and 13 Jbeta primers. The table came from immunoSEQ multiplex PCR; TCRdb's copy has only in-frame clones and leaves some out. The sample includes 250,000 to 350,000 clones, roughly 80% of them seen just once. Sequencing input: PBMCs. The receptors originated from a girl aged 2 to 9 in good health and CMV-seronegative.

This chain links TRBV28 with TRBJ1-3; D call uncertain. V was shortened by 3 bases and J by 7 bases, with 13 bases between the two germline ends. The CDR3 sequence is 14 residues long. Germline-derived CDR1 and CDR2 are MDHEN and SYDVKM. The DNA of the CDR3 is TGTGCCAGCAGTTTCGGTCGGGAACGGAACACCATATATTTT. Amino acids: CASSFGRERNTIYF. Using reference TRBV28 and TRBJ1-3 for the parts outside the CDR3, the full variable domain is DVKVTQSSRYLVKRTGEKVFLECVQDMDHENMFWYRQDPGLGLRLIYFSYDVKMKEKGDIPEGYSVSREKKERFSLILESASTNQTSMYLCASSFGRERNTIYFGEGSWLTVV.

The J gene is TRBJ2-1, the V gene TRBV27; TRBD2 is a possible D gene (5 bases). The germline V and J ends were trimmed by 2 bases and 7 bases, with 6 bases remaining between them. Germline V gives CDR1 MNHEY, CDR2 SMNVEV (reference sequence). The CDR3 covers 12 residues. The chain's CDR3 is CASSLRGNEQFF. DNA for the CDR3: TGTGCCAGCAGTTTACGAGGGAATGAGCAGTTCTTC.

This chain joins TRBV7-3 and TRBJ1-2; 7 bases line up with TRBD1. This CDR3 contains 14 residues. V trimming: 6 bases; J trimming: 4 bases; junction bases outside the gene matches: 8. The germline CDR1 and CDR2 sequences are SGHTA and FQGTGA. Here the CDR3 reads CASRSSTGVYGYTF. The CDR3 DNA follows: TGTGCCAGCAGGTCATCCACAGGGGTCTATGGCTACACCTTC.

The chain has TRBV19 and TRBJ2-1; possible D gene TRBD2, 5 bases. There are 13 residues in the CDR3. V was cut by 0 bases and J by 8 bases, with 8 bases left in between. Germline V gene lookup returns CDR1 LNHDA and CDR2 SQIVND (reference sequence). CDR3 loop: CASSIDRGDEQFF. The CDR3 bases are TGTGCCAGTAGTATAGATCGGGGAGATGAGCAGTTCTTC.

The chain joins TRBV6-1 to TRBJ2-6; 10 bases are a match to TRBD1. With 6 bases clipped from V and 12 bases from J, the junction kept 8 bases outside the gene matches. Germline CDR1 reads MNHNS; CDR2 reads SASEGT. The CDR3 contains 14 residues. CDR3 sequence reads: CASSLGTGDTVLTF. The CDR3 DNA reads TGTGCCAGCAGCCTTGGGACAGGGGACACCGTCCTGACTTTC.

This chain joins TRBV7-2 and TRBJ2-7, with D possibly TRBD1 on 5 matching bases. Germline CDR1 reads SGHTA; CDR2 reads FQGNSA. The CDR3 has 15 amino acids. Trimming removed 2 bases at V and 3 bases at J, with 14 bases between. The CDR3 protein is CASSLFVDTRYEQYF. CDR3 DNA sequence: TGTGCCAGCAGCTTATTTGTGGACACCCGCTACGAGCAGTACTTC. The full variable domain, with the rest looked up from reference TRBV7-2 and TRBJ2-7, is GAGVSQSPSNKVTEKGKDVELRCDPISGHTALYWYRQSLGQGLEFLIYFQGNSAPDKSGLPSDRFSAERTGGSVSTLTIQRTQQEDSAVYLCASSLFVDTRYEQYFGPGTRLTVT.

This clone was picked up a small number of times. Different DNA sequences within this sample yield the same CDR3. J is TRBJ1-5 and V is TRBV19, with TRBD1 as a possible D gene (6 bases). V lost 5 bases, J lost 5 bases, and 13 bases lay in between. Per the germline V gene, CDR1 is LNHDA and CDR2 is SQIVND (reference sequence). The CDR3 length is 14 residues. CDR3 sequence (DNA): TGTGCCAGTAGTCTACAGGGTGTCGATCAGCCCCAGCATTTT. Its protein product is CASSLQGVDQPQHF.

CDR3 sequence: CASTREPNRANIQYF. As DNA, the CDR3 is TGTGCCAGCACGCGGGAGCCGAACCGGGCAAACATTCAGTACTTC. This chain connects TRBV6-6 to TRBJ2-4; 7 bases agree with TRBD2. The ends lost 7 bases at V and 6 bases at J; junction bases unmatched: 12. This CDR3 has 15 amino acids. Per the germline V gene, CDR1 is MNHNY and CDR2 is SVGAGI (reference sequence).

The chain's CDR3 is CASSPGDTGELFF. The CDR3 DNA sequence: TGTGCCAGCAGCCCCGGTGACACCGGGGAGCTGTTTTTT. The chain employs TRBV7-3 and TRBJ2-2; D not certain. V lost 5 bases, J lost 3 bases, and 7 bases lay in between. Germline CDR1 is SGHTA and CDR2 is FQGTGA. This CDR3 has 13 residues.

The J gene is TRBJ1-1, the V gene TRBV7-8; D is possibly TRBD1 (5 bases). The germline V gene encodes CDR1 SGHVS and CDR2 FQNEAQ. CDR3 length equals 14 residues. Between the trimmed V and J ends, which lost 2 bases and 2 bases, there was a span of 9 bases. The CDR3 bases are TGTGCCAGCAGCTTATTGCAGGGAAACACTGAAGCTTTCTTT. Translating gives CASSLLQGNTEAFF.

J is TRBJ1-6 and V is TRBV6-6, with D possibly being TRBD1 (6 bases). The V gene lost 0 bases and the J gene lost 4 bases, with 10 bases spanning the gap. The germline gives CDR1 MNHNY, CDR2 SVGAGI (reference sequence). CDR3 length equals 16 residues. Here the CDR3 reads CASSYSTGHYNSPLHF. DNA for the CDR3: TGTGCCAGCAGTTACTCCACGGGACATTATAATTCACCCCTCCACTTT.

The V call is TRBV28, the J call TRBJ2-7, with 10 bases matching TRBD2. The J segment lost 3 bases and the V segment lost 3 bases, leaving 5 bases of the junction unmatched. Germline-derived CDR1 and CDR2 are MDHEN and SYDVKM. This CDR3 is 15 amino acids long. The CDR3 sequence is CASSLTLAGVYEQYF. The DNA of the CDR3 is TGTGCCAGCAGTTTGACCCTAGCGGGAGTCTACGAGCAGTACTTC.

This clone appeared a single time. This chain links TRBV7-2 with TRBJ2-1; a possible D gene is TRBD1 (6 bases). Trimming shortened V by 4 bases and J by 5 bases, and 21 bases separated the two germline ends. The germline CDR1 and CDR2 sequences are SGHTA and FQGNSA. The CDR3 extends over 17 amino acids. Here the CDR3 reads CASSWRILGAPHNEQFF. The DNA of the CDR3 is TGTGCCAGCAGCTGGAGGATCTTGGGGGCGCCACACAATGAGCAGTTCTTC. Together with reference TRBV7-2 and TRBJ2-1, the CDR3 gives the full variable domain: GAGVSQSPSNKVTEKGKDVELRCDPISGHTALYWYRQSLGQGLEFLIYFQGNSAPDKSGLPSDRFSAERTGGSVSTLTIQRTQQEDSAVYLCASSWRILGAPHNEQFFGPGTRLTVL.

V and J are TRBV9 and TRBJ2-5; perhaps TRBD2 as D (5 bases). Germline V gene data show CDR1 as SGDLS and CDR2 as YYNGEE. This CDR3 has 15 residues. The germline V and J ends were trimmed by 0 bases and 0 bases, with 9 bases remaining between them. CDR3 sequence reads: CASSVGWRYQETQYF. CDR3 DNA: TGTGCCAGCAGCGTAGGTTGGAGGTACCAAGAGACCCAGTACTTC.

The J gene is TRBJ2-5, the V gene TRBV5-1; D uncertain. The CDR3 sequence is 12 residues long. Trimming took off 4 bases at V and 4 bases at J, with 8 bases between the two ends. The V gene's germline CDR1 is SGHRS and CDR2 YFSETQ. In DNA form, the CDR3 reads TGCGCCAGCAGCCTTGTGTCAGAGACCCAGTACTTC. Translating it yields CASSLVSETQYF.

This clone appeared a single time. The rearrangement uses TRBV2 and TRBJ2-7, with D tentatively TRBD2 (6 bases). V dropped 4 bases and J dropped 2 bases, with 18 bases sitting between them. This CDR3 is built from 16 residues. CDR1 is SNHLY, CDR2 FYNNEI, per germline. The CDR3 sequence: CASSGHPREPPYEQYF. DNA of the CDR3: TGTGCCAGCAGTGGCCACCCCCGGGAGCCCCCCTACGAGCAGTACTTC.

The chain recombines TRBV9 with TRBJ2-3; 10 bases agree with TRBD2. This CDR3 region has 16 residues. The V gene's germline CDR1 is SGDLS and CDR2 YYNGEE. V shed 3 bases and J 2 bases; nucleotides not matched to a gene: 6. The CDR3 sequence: CASSAELAGNTDTQYF. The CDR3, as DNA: TGTGCCAGCAGCGCCGAACTAGCGGGGAACACAGATACGCAGTATTTT.

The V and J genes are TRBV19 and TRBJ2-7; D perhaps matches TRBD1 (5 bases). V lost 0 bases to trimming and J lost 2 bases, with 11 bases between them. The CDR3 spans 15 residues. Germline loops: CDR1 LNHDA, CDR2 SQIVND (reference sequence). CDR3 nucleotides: TGTGCCAGTAGTATAGAAGGGGCCAACCCCTACGAGCAGTACTTC. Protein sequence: CASSIEGANPYEQYF. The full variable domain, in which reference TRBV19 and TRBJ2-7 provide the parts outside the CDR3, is DGGITQSPKYLFRKEGQNVTLSCEQNLNHDAMYWYRQDPGQGLRLIYYSQIVNDFQKGDIAEGYSVSREKKESFPLTVTSAQKNPTAFYLCASSIEGANPYEQYFGPGTRLTVT.

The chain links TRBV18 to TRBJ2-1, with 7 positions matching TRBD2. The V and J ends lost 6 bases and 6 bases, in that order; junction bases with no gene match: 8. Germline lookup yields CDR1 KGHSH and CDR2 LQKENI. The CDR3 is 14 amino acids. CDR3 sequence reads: CASSTGGSTNEQFF. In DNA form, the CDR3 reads TGTGCCAGCTCTACGGGCGGGAGTACCAATGAGCAGTTCTTC. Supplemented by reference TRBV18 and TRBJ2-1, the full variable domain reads NAGVMQNPRHLVRRRGQEARLRCSPMKGHSHVYWYRQLPEEGLKFMVYLQKENIIDESGMPKERFSAEFPKEGPSILRIQQVVRGDSAAYFCASSTGGSTNEQFFGPGTRLTVL.

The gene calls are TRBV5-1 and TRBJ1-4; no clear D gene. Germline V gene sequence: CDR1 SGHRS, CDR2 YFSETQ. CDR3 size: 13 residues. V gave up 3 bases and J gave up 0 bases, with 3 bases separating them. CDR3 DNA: TGCGCCAGCAGCTCAGCAACTAATGAAAAACTGTTTTTT. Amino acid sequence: CASSSATNEKLFF.

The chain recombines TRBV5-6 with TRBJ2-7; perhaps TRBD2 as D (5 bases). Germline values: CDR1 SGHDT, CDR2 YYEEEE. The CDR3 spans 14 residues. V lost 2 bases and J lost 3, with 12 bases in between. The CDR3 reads CASSFGVSGYEQYF. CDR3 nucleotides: TGTGCCAGCAGCTTCGGGGTCTCGGGCTACGAGCAGTACTTC.